This TCR beta chain was recorded in a study of immune heterogeneity within non-small cell lung tumors. Study-level background: In total, the tumors were 4 squamous cell carcinomas, roughly 10 non-squamous carcinomas and 1 not otherwise specified. General study points: A significant, moderate positive correlation (R about 0.34) linked local T-cell clonality and tumor mutational burden. T-cell receptor beta clonotypes at high frequency differed largely between individual patients.

Bulk tumor genomic DNA was the template, and each sample received 450 to 650 ng. Doctors removed several biopsies from each primary tumor during surgery, keeping them far apart. Those enrolled were patients newly diagnosed with untreated non-small cell lung cancer and undergoing curative surgery. Patients newly diagnosed with non-small cell lung cancer and having curative-intent surgery served as donors. Amplification of the TCR beta CDR3 was achieved through multiplex PCR with 32 V and 13 J primers. Via MiXCR, TCRdb re-called the multiplex PCR reads, giving one row per CDR3 protein. Counted here are 10,000 to 13,000 distinct CDR3 sequences, less than 30% occurring once; the ten biggest clones make up roughly 7.4%. For this clonotype: Its antigen is as yet unknown.

The V gene's germline CDR1 is SGHVS and CDR2 FQNEAQ. V was trimmed by 5 bases and J by 4 bases, leaving 23 bases between them. CDR3 length: 18 residues. This chain connects TRBV7-8 to TRBJ2-2; possibly TRBD2 for D (6 bases). The source is a woman between 55 and 75 years old with non-small cell lung cancer. The specimen sequenced was lung tumor tissue. The CDR3 protein is CASSPLRIPTGSTGELFF. In DNA, the CDR3 is TGTGCCAGCAGCCCTCTCCGCATACCAACCGGGAGCACCGGGGAGCTGTTTTTT. Filled out from reference TRBV7-8 and TRBJ2-2, the complete variable domain reads GAGVSQSPRYKVAKRGQDVALRCDPISGHVSLFWYQQALGQGPEFLTYFQNEAQLDKSGLPSDRFFAERPEGSVSTLKIQRTQQEDSAVYLCASSPLRIPTGSTGELFFGEGSRLTVL.